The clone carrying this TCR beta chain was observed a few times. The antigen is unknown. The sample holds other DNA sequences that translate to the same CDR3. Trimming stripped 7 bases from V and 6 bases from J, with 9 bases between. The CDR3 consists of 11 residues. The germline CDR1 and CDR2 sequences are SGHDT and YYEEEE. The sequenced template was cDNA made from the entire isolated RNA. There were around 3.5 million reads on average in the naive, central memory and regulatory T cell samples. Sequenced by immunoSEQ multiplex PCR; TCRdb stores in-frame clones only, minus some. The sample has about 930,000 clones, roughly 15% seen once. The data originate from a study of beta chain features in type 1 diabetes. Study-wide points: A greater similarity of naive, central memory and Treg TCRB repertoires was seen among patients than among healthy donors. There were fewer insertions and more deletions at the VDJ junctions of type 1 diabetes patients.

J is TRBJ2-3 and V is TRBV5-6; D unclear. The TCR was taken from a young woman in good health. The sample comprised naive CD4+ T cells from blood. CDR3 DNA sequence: TGTGCCAGCTCTTGGTCGGATACGCAGTATTTT. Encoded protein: CASSWSDTQYF.